This T cell receptor beta chain originates from a study of CD4 T cells in relation to SARS-CoV-2 and coronaviruses. Study results and limitations: According to naive versus memory sequencing, detected responses are memory recall, not newly primed. No donor gave both pre-pandemic and post-infection samples.

CDR3 length: 16 amino acids. Germline V CDR1 and CDR2: SNHLY, FYNNEI. V lost 2 bases and J lost 9; bases outside the gene matches: 13. Profiling relied on immunoSEQ multiplex PCR, and the TCRdb table lists in-frame clones only, not all of them. The table records 60,000 to 65,000 clones, approximately 94% of them present only once. Unexposed donor CD4+ T cells date from 2011-2018, before the COVID-19 pandemic. About this clone: What it binds is not known.

Sequenced input: naive CD4+ T cells from PBMCs. The subset is: naive CD4+ T cells isolated by negative enrichment. V gene TRBV2 combines with J gene TRBJ2-1; 7 nucleotides agree with TRBD2. The TCR originated in a human donor in good health. CDR3 sequence: CASSELRASGRGEQFF. Here the CDR3 DNA reads TGTGCCAGCAGTGAACTCCGGGCTAGCGGTCGGGGTGAGCAGTTCTTC.